A single T cell receptor beta chain is shown here with its context. In the original processing: By means of reference gene primer amplification, nucleated cell counts were estimated. Here immunoSEQ multiplex PCR was the method, and the copy in TCRdb shows in-frame clones only, minus some. The V and J calls and clone size come from that table; D and trimming were worked out from the DNA. Of 150,000 to 200,000 clones listed, 75% to 85% are singletons. Recruited during active infection, patients (from Seattle) were subsequently followed longitudinally. These data come from a study of blood T cell repertoires in COVID-19. Turning to the study itself: There were acute and convalescent COVID-19 samples, and they came from the United States, Italy and Spain. The cDNA or gDNA used as material had been derived from T cells, B-cell-depleted T cells, or PBMCs.

Sequences were obtained from peripheral blood. The receptor was isolated from a woman of 80 years or more with COVID-19, enrolled during active disease.

The CDR3 nucleotides are TGTGCCAGCAGCTTAGCACAGGGTACACGCTACGAGCAGTACTTC. Translating it yields CASSLAQGTRYEQYF. This chain connects TRBV11-2 to TRBJ2-7, with a weak D call TRBD1 (6 bases). The germline gives CDR1 SGHAT, CDR2 FQNNGV. This CDR3 is built from 15 residues. V lost 1 base and J 3 bases, leaving 13 bases between the germline ends.